Given below is one T cell receptor (beta chain) in context. What it recognizes is unknown. The study drew donors from healthy Caucasian individuals in Russia aged roughly 6 to 90. With each sample, at least 5.5 micrograms of total RNA were extracted. The data stem from a study of blood T cells in healthy people across ages. From germline, CDR1 is MNHEY and CDR2 SVGAGI. The V gene lost 5 bases and the J gene lost 8 bases, with 20 bases spanning the gap. The CDR3 extends over 15 amino acids. Study results and limitations: There was a strong correlation between TCR beta diversity and naive T cell percentage. Calculation of diversity from one million T cells yielded estimates considered to be underestimates.

Primed by a sample-barcoded 5' primer and a J-beta primer mix, a second PCR proceeded for about 7 to 11 cycles. A single record per CDR3 protein comes from TCRdb applying MiXCR to the 5' RACE reads. This table has 800,000 to 950,000 distinct CDR3 sequences, 40% to 60% appearing once. The receptor was isolated from a man aged 30 to 45 in good health. Sequences were obtained from blood. The genes are TRBV6-5 and TRBJ2-3, with D hard to call. The chain's CDR3 is CASSGVLESYGTQYF. The CDR3 nucleotides are TGTGCCAGCAGTGGAGTTCTAGAGTCGTATGGTACGCAGTATTTT.